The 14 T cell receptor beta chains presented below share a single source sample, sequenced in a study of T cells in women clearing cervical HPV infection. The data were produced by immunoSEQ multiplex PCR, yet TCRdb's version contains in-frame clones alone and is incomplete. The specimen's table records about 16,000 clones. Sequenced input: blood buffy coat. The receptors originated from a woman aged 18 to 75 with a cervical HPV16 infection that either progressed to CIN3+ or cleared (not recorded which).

This CDR3 reads CSAGGQGASEKLFF. CDR3 bases read: TGCAGTGCTGGGGGACAGGGGGCTAGTGAAAAA. The chain has TRBV20-1 and TRBJ1-4, with 12 nucleotides matching TRBD1. The read comes to an end 3 residues before the CDR3 does, leaving the germline J gene to fill in the end. This CDR3 spans 14 amino acids. V shed 5 bases and J 7 bases; nucleotides not matched to a gene: 5. Per germline, CDR1 DFQATT and CDR2 SNEGSKA (reference sequence).

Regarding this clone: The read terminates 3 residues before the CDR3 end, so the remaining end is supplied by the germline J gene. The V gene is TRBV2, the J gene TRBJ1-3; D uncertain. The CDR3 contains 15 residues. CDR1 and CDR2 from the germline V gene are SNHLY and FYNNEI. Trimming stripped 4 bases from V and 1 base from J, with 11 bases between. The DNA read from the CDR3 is TGTGCCAGCAGTGGCCGGGGAGTGTCTGGAAACACC. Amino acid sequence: CASSGRGVSGNT. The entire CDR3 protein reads CASSGRGVSGNTIYF.

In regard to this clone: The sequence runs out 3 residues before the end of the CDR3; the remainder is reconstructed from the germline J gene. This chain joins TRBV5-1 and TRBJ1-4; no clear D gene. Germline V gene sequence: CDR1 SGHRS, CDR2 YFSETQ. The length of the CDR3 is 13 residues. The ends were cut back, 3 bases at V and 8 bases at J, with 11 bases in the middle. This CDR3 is CASSWAGEEKLFF. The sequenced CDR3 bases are TGCGCCAGCAGCTGGGCGGGTGAGGAAAAA. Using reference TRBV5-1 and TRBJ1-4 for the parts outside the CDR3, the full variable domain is KAGVTQTPRYLIKTRGQQVTLSCSPISGHRSVSWYQQTPGQGLQFLFEYFSETQRNKGNFPGRFSGRQFSNSRSEMNVSTLELGDSALYLCASSWAGEEKLFFGSGTQLSVL.

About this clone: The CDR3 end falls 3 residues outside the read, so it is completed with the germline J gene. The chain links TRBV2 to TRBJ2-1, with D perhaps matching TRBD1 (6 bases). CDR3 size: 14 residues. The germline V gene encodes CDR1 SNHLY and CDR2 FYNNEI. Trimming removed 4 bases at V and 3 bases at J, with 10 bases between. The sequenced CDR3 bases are TGTGCCAGCAGTGTGGGGGCCCTCTACAATGAG. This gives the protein CASSVGALYNE. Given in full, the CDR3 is CASSVGALYNEQFF.

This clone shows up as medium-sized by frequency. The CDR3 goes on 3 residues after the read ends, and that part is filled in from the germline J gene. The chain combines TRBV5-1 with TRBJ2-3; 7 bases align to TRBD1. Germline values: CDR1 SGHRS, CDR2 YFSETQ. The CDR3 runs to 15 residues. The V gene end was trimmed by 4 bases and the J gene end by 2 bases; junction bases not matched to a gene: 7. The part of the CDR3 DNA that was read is TGCGCCAGCAGCATCGGACAGGCCCCCACAGATACG. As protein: CASSIGQAPTDT. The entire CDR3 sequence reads CASSIGQAPTDTQYF.

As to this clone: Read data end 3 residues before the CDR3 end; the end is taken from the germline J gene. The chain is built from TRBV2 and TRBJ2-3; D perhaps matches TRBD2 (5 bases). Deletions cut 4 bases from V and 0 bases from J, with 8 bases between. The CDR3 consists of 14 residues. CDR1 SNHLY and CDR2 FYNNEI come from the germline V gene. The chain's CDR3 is CASSVSGSTDTQYF. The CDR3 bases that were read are TGTGCCAGCAGTGTTTCGGGGAGCACAGATACG.

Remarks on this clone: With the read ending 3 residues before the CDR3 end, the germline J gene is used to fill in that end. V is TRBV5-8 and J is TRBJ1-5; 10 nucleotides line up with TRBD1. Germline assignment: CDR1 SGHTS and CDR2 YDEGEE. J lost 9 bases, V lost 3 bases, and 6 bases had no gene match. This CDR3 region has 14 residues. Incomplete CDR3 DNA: TGTGCCAGCAGCTCTGGGACAGGGGCCCGGCCC. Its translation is CASSSGTGARP. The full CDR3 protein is CASSSGTGARPQHF.

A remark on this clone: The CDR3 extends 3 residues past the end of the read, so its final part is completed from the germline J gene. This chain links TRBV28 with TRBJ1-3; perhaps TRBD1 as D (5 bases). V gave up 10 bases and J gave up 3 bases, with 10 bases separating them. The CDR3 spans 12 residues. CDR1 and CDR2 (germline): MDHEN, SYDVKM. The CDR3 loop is CATGGHGNTIYF. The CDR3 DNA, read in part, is TGTGCCACCGGGGGTCATGGAAACACC.

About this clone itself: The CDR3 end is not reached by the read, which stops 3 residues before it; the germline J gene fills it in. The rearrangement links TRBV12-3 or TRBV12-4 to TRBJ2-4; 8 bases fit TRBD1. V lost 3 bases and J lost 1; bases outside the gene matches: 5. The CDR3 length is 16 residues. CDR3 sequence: CASSFNRGFAKNIQYF. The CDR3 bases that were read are TGTGCCAGCAGTTTTAACAGGGGGTTTGCCAAAAACATT.

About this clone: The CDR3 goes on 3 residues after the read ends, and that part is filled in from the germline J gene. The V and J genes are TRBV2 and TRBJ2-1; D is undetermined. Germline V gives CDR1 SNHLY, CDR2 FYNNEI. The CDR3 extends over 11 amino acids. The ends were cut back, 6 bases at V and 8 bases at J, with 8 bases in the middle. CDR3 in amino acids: CASSYLDEQFF. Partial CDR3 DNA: TGTGCCAGCAGCTACTTAGATGAG.

The CDR3 protein is CASSLDGGNSPLHF. The covered CDR3 bases are TGCGCCAGCAGCTTGGATGGGGGCAATTCACCC. The chain combines TRBV5-1 with TRBJ1-6; a possible D gene is TRBD1 (6 bases). From the germline J gene comes the end of the CDR3, since the read stops 3 residues before it. With 0 bases removed from V and 7 bases from J, the gap between germline ends came to 8 bases. The germline V gene has CDR1 SGHRS and CDR2 YFSETQ. CDR3 length: 14 residues. Based on the CDR3 plus reference TRBV5-1 and TRBJ1-6, the full variable domain is KAGVTQTPRYLIKTRGQQVTLSCSPISGHRSVSWYQQTPGQGLQFLFEYFSETQRNKGNFPGRFSGRQFSNSRSEMNVSTLELGDSALYLCASSLDGGNSPLHFGNGTRLTVT.

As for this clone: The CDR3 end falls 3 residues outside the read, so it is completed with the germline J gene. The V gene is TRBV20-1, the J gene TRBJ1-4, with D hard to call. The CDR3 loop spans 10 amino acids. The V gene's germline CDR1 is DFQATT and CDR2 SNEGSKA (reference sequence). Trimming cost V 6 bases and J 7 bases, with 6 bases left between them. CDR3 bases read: TGCAGTGCGCGGGGTGAAAAA. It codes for CSARGEK. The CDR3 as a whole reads CSARGEKLFF.

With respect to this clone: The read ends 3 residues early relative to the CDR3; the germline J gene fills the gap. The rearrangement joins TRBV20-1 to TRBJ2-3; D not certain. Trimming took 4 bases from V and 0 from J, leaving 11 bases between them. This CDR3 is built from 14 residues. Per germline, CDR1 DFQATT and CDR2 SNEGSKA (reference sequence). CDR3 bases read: TGCAGTGCTATTTTCGGTGCTAGCACAGATACG. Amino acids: CSAIFGASTDT. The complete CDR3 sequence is CSAIFGASTDTQYF.

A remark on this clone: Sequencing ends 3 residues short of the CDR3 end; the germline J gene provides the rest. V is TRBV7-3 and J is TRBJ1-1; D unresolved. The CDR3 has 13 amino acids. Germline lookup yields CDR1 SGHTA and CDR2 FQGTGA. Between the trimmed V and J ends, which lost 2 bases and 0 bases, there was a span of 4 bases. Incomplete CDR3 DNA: TGTGCCAGCAGCTTACATCTGAACACTGAA. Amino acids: CASSLHLNTE. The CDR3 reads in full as CASSLHLNTEAFF.